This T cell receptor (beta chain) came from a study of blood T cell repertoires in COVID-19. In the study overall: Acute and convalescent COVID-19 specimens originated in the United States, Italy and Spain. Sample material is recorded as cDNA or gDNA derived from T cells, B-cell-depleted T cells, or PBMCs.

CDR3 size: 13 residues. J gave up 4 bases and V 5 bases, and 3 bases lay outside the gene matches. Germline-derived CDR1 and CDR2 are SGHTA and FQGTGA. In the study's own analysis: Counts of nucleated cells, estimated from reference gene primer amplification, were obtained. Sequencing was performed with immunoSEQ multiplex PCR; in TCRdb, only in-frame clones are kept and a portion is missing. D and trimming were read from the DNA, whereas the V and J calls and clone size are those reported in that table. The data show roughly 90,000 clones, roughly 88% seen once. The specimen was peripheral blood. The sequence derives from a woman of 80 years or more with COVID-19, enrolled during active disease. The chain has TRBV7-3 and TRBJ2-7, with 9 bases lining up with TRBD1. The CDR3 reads CASSIGTGYEQYF. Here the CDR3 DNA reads TGTGCCAGCAGCATCGGGACAGGGTACGAGCAGTACTTC.